This TCR beta chain was obtained from a study of shared clonotypes between healthy human individuals. Assay used: immunoSEQ multiplex PCR; TCRdb lists only in-frame clones, some missing. The sample has millions of clones, about 95% seen once. CD8 cells regarded as naive lacked CD45RO, were positively chosen for CCR7, and omitted terminally differentiated effector memory CD45RA+ cells. This receptor was taken from a man aged 18 to 29 in good health. The specimen was naive CD8+ T cells sorted from blood.

CDR3 sequence: CASSSPRTGETQYF. DNA of the CDR3: TGTGCCAGCAGCTCACCCCGAACGGGTGAGACCCAGTACTTC. This chain links TRBV13 with TRBJ2-5; unclear D gene. Germline V CDR1 and CDR2: PRHDT, FYEKMQ (reference sequence). This CDR3 region has 14 residues. The ends were cut back, 4 bases at V and 5 bases at J, with 14 bases in the middle.